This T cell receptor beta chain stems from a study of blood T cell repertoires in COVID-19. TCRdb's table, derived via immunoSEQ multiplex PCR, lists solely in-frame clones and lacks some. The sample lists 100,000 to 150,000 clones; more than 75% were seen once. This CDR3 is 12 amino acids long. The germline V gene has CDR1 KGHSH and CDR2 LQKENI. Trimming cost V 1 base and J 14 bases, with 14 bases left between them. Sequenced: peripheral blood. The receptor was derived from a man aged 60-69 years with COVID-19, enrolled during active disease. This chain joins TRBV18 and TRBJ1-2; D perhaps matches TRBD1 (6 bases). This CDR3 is CASSPLDRFPTF. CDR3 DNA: TGTGCCAGCTCACCACTGGACAGATTTCCTACCTTC.